This T cell receptor (beta chain) came from a study of blood T cell repertoires in COVID-19. Study-wide background: Acute and convalescent COVID-19 samples came from the United States, Italy and Spain. From T cells, B-cell-depleted T cells, or PBMCs came the material, which was cDNA or gDNA.

Methods used by the authors: Amplification of reference gene primers provided the estimated nucleated cell counts. Repertoires were generated with immunoSEQ multiplex PCR, while TCRdb's copy carries only in-frame clones and drops some. The DNA gave D and trimming, while V, J and clone size come from that table. The sample lists 400,000 to 550,000 clones; roughly 90% were seen once. The sequenced sample consisted of peripheral blood. The receptor was derived from a young woman with acute or convalescent COVID-19.

The CDR3 DNA reads as TGTGCCAGCAGCTTAGCAGCGGGGGTTTTCAATGAGCAGTTCTTC. Its translation: CASSLAAGVFNEQFF. This chain joins TRBV7-2 and TRBJ2-1; 8 nucleotides align to TRBD2. The CDR3 is 15 residues long. Germline values: CDR1 SGHTA, CDR2 FQGNSA. J lost 6 bases, V lost 0 bases, and 4 bases had no gene match.